This TCR beta chain is drawn from a study of blood T cell repertoires in COVID-19. Overall study: The study drew acute and convalescent COVID-19 samples from the United States, Italy and Spain. Sample material is recorded as cDNA or gDNA derived from T cells, B-cell-depleted T cells, or PBMCs.

In the source study's methods: Estimated nucleated cell counts came from reference gene primer amplification. Only in-frame clones appear in the TCRdb table, and some are missing; sequencing was by immunoSEQ multiplex PCR. V, J and clone size were drawn from that table, and D and trimming were deduced from the DNA. Here the sample spans roughly 230,000 clones, around 89% being singletons. CDR1 and CDR2 (germline): KGHDR, SFDVKD. With V trimmed by 5 bases and J by 5 bases, 7 bases remained unmatched. CDR3 length: 14 amino acids. Seattle patients were enrolled while actively infected and followed longitudinally.

What was sequenced was peripheral blood. The receptor comes from an older woman with COVID-19, enrolled during active disease. This chain uses TRBV24-1 with TRBJ2-7; 8 bases are shared with TRBD2. Written as DNA, the CDR3 is TGTGCCACCAGTGCAGGCGGGGGGATGGACGAGCAGTACTTC. This gives the protein CATSAGGGMDEQYF.